This T cell receptor beta chain was profiled in a study of neoadjuvant anti-PD-1 for oral cavity cancer. Study information: Around day 43, patients without progression received a fourth nivolumab dose before surgery. Points from the study as a whole: Each response group had just a few patients in TCR analyses. Pretreatment Treg/Th17 ratio correlated inversely with post-treatment tumor clonality.

This CDR3 region has 15 residues. CDR1 is SGHNT and CDR2 is YYREEE in the germline V gene (reference sequence). Trimming stripped 0 bases from V and 5 bases from J, with 14 bases between. Repertoires were generated with immunoSEQ multiplex PCR, while TCRdb's copy carries only in-frame clones and drops some. The sample contains tens of thousands of clones, approximately 80% of which appear only once. Time point noted: after neoadjuvant nivolumab, at surgical resection. Patients were newly diagnosed with stage II-IVA oral cavity squamous cell carcinoma without prior systemic or radiation treatment. For this clone: Its antigen is unknown.

This material consisted of PBMCs, taken after nivolumab (anti-PD-1) treatment. V gene TRBV5-4 combines with J gene TRBJ2-5; D is unclear. The sequence came from a person between 40 and 85 years old with oral cavity squamous cell carcinoma. In DNA form, the CDR3 reads TGTGCCAGCAGCTTGGACCCCCGTAAGTCCGAGACCCAGTACTTC. Translation gives CASSLDPRKSETQYF.